This entry lists 18 T cell receptor beta chains sequenced from one sample in a study of cytomegalovirus exposure and HLA in healthy donors. Primers: 60 Vbeta forward and 13 Jbeta reverse. The method was immunoSEQ multiplex PCR; TCRdb's version includes in-frame clones alone and lacks a portion of them. The sample carries some 180,000 clones, 80% to 90% recorded once. Sequencing was performed on PBMCs. Every receptor here comes from a girl under 10 years old in good health and CMV-seropositive.

V usage is TRBV29-1 and J usage is TRBJ2-1; 7 bases fit TRBD1. The V gene's germline CDR1 is SQVTM and CDR2 ANQGSEA. V lost 3 bases, J lost 4 bases, and 3 bases stayed unmatched. The CDR3 length is 13 residues. In nucleotides, the CDR3 is TGCAGCGTTGAGCCCAGGGGGTACAATGAGCAGTTCTTC. Translated: CSVEPRGYNEQFF.

The rearrangement links TRBV19 to TRBJ1-5; 7 nucleotides align to TRBD1. This CDR3 region has 15 residues. Germline lookup yields CDR1 LNHDA and CDR2 SQIVND (reference sequence). The trim removed 3 bases at V and 7 bases at J, leaving 9 bases unmatched. DNA of the CDR3: TGTGCCAGTAGTATCGAGACAGGGTATGAACAGCCCCAGCATTTT. Encoded protein: CASSIETGYEQPQHF.

The chain links TRBV29-1 to TRBJ2-1; TRBD2 aligns across 7 bases. V was pared by 2 bases and J by 6 bases, with 7 bases of the junction left unmatched. Per the germline V gene, CDR1 is SQVTM and CDR2 is ANQGSEA. The CDR3 consists of 14 residues. As DNA, the CDR3 is TGCAGCGTTGAAAGGGTGGCGGGAGTCAATGAGCAGTTCTTC. This translates into CSVERVAGVNEQFF.

CDR3 protein: CASSLVATDTQYF. CDR3 DNA: TGTGCCAGCAGTTTAGTGGCCACAGATACGCAGTATTTT. The chain joins TRBV27 to TRBJ2-3; D remains unclear. The CDR3 totals 13 residues. Trimming stripped 2 bases from V and 2 bases from J, with 5 bases between. The V gene's germline CDR1 is MNHEY and CDR2 SMNVEV (reference sequence).

This clone was recorded once. The chain employs TRBV11-3 and TRBJ2-1; TRBD1 matches at 11 bases. Unmatched junction bases numbered 2, after V lost 3 bases and J lost 4 bases. CDR3 length equals 15 residues. CDR1 and CDR2 from the germline V gene are SGHNT and YENEEA. The CDR3 DNA is TGTGCCAGCAGCTTGGGACAGGGGGTTTACAATGAGCAGTTCTTC. Translation: CASSLGQGVYNEQFF.

The chain carries TRBV5-1 and TRBJ1-1; 7 bases map to TRBD1. Unmatched junction bases numbered 9, after V lost 2 bases and J lost 8 bases. Germline V gene sequence: CDR1 SGHRS, CDR2 YFSETQ. CDR3 length: 14 residues. The CDR3 DNA reads as TGCGCCAGCAGCTTATGGGACAGCGTTAACGAAGCTTTCTTT. Protein sequence: CASSLWDSVNEAFF.

V and J are TRBV19 and TRBJ1-1; 8 nucleotides match TRBD1. Trimming took 3 bases from V and 1 from J; bases not matched to a gene: 1. The CDR3 covers 14 residues. Germline lookup yields CDR1 LNHDA and CDR2 SQIVND (reference sequence). CDR3 in DNA: TGTGCCAGTAGTATTACAGGGGGGAACACTGAAGCTTTCTTT. Translation gives CASSITGGNTEAFF.

J is TRBJ1-1 and V is TRBV5-8, with a weak D call TRBD1 (5 bases). This CDR3 has 13 residues. Germline CDR1 reads SGHTS; CDR2 reads YDEGEE. V lost 7 bases to trimming and J lost 4 bases, with 14 bases between them. CDR3 amino acids: CASLRRGGTEAFF. The DNA of the CDR3 is TGTGCCAGCCTTAGGAGGGGTGGCACTGAAGCTTTCTTT.

The V gene is TRBV10-2, the J gene TRBJ2-1; possibly TRBD1 for D (5 bases). The length of the CDR3 is 13 residues. Germline lookup yields CDR1 WSHSY and CDR2 SAAADI. V shed 5 bases and J shed 9 bases, with 14 bases lying between them. The CDR3 bases are TGCGCCAGCAGTCAGATTATGGACACTGAGCAGTTCTTC. Translation: CASSQIMDTEQFF.

The chain is built from TRBV4-1 and TRBJ1-2; the D gene is possibly TRBD1 (6 bases). The V gene lost 4 bases and the J gene lost 3 bases, with 21 bases spanning the gap. The CDR3 has 17 residues. Germline CDR1 reads MGHRA; CDR2 reads YSYEKL. As DNA, the CDR3 is TGCGCCAGCAGCCCAACCCCCCTAGGGGGATTGTACTATGGCTACACCTTC. It translates to CASSPTPLGGLYYGYTF.

This sequence joins TRBV5-4 and TRBJ2-3, with 7 bases matching TRBD1. CDR1 and CDR2 from the germline V gene are SGHNT and YYREEE (reference sequence). The ends lost 2 bases at V and 4 bases at J; junction bases unmatched: 10. The CDR3 is made up of 16 amino acids. CDR3 in amino acids: CASSLGISGTADTQYF. The CDR3, as DNA: TGTGCCAGCAGCTTAGGGATATCGGGGACAGCAGATACGCAGTATTTT. Full variable domain (missing parts from reference TRBV5-4 and TRBJ2-3): ETGVTQSPTHLIKTRGQQVTLRCSSQSGHNTVSWYQQALGQGPQFIFQYYREEENGRGNFPPRFSGLQFPNYSSELNVNALELDDSALYLCASSLGISGTADTQYFGPGTRLTVL.

The CDR3: CAISESPSGRTDTQYF. For the CDR3, the DNA is TGTGCCATCAGTGAGTCCCCTAGCGGGCGCACAGATACGCAGTATTTT. The rearrangement joins TRBV10-3 to TRBJ2-3; 8 bases are shared with TRBD2. Germline CDR1 ENHRY, CDR2 SYGVKD. V lost 0 bases, J lost 1 base, and 3 bases stayed unmatched. This CDR3 contains 16 residues.

V gene TRBV13 combines with J gene TRBJ2-5, with 10 nucleotides matching TRBD2. The J call is uncertain, as TRBJ2-7 better fits the DNA end. The germline V gene encodes CDR1 PRHDT and CDR2 FYEKMQ (reference sequence). This CDR3 is built from 16 residues. The CDR3 coding sequence is TGTGCCAGCTCCGTTGGATTAGCGGGAGGTTCCTACGAGCAGTACTTC. Protein product: CASSVGLAGGSYEQYF.

This chain connects TRBV5-5 to TRBJ2-7, with a tentative D call TRBD1 (5 bases). The CDR3 runs 15 residues. CDR1 and CDR2 from the germline V gene are SGHKS and YYEKEE (reference sequence). V lost 5 bases and J 0 bases, leaving 15 bases between the germline ends. The DNA of the CDR3 is TGTGCCAGCAGGATTAGGGGCCCAAGCTCCTACGAGCAGTACTTC. This encodes CASRIRGPSSYEQYF.

The CDR3 spells CASSEDRVGTEAFF. The CDR3 bases are TGTGCCAGCAGTGAAGACAGGGTGGGCACTGAAGCTTTCTTT. The chain combines TRBV25-1 with TRBJ1-1; 7 bases are a match to TRBD1. Trimming at V came to 2 bases and at J to 4 bases, leaving 4 bases not matched to a gene. CDR3 length: 14 amino acids. The germline V gene has CDR1 MGHDK and CDR2 SYGVNS. Together with reference TRBV25-1 and TRBJ1-1, the CDR3 gives the full variable domain: EADIYQTPRYLVIGTGKKITLECSQTMGHDKMYWYQQDPGMELHLIHYSYGVNSTEKGDLSSESTVSRIRTEHFPLTLESARPSHTSQYLCASSEDRVGTEAFFGQGTRLTVV.

The CDR3 nucleotides are TGTGCCATCAGTGAGTCCGCCACATCTGGAAACACCATATATTTT. This encodes CAISESATSGNTIYF. The chain carries TRBV10-3 and TRBJ1-3; no reliable D call. V was trimmed by 0 bases and J by 1 base, leaving 7 bases between them. The CDR3 is 15 residues long. Germline values: CDR1 ENHRY, CDR2 SYGVKD.

The genes are TRBV5-1 and TRBJ1-1; D perhaps matches TRBD1 (6 bases). In germline, CDR1 is SGHRS, CDR2 YFSETQ. V lost 3 bases to trimming and J lost 3 bases, with 12 bases between them. This CDR3 spans 14 amino acids. The CDR3 reads CASSSQGSDTEAFF. CDR3 sequence (DNA): TGCGCCAGCAGCTCACAGGGATCGGACACTGAAGCTTTCTTT.

CDR3 region: CASSEGERGEQFF. CDR3 DNA: TGTGCCAGCAGTGAAGGGGAGCGAGGTGAGCAGTTCTTC. The chain couples TRBV25-1 to TRBJ2-1; weak D call: TRBD2 (5 bases). CDR3 length: 13 amino acids. Germline CDR1 MGHDK, CDR2 SYGVNS. V was cut by 2 bases and J by 9 bases, with 11 bases left in between.